The source of this T cell receptor (beta chain) is a study of OX40 agonist ivuxolimab in advanced cancers. Sequencing used immunoSEQ multiplex PCR; TCRdb keeps in-frame clones, though not all of them. The table records over 75,000 clones, around nine tenths of them present only once. Findings and limits, study-wide: There were, on average, more expanded clones in CD8+ T cells than in CD4+.

The CDR3 runs to 14 residues. Losses at the gene ends were 6 bases for V and 6 bases for J; bases not matched to a gene: 7. The germline gives CDR1 ENHRY, CDR2 SYGVKD. As for this clone: The antigen remains unidentified.

This TCR was recovered from an adult with an advanced solid tumor such as melanoma, head and neck, liver or kidney cancer. The J gene is TRBJ2-7, the V gene TRBV10-3; 11 nucleotides agree with TRBD1. The sequencing used CD4+ or CD8+ T cells sorted from blood, collected in a trial of the OX40 agonist ivuxolimab. CDR3 in amino acids: CAIREGTGGFEQYF. The CDR3 DNA is TGTGCCATCAGGGAAGGGACAGGGGGATTCGAGCAGTACTTC.